The present TCR beta chain was sequenced within a study of OX40 agonist ivuxolimab in advanced cancers. Trimming left V 3 bases short and J 4 bases short, with 14 bases between. Looked up from germline, CDR1 is SGHTS and CDR2 is YDEGEE. The CDR3 loop spans 15 amino acids. About this clone: Its antigen is unknown.

Sequencing used immunoSEQ multiplex PCR; TCRdb keeps in-frame clones, though not all of them. This table holds some 47,000 clones, 60% to 85% found once. Study-level results: Researchers report that CD8+ T cells had, on average, more expanded clones than CD4+.

Systemic immunosuppression or a history of autoimmune disease excluded patients. This chain connects TRBV5-8 to TRBJ2-1; D may correspond to TRBD1 or TRBD2 (5 bases each). The TCR comes from an adult with an advanced solid tumor such as melanoma, head and neck, liver or kidney cancer. The sequencing used CD4+ or CD8+ T cells sorted from blood, collected in a trial of the OX40 agonist ivuxolimab. Here the CDR3 DNA reads TGTGCCAGCAGCTCCACCGGGGCGAATTACAATGAGCAGTTCTTC. Protein sequence: CASSSTGANYNEQFF.